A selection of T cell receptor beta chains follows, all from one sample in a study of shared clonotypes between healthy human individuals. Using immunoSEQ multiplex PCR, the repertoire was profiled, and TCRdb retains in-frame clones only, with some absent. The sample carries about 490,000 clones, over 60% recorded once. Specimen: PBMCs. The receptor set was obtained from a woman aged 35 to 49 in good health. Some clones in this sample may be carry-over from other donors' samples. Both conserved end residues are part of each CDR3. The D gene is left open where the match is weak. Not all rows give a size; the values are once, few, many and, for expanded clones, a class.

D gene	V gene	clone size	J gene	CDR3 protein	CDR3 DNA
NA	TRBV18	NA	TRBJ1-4	CASSLGGGTNEKLFF	TGTGCCAGCTCATTGGGGGGTGGCACTAATGAAAAACTGTTTTTT
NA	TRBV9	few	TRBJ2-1	CASSVGGGTAYNEQFF	TGTGCCAGCAGCGTAGGGGGAGGGACAGCATACAATGAGCAGTTCTTC
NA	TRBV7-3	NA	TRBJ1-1	CASSLSRGTEAFF	TGTGCCAGCAGCTTATCTAGGGGAACTGAAGCTTTCTTT
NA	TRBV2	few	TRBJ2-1	CASSAEGGGYNEQFF	TGTGCCAGCAGTGCAGAGGGAGGTGGGTACAATGAGCAGTTCTTC
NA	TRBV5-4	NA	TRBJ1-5	CASSFLLPRSNQPQHF	TGTGCCAGCAGCTTTCTGCTACCCAGGAGCAATCAGCCCCAGCATTTT
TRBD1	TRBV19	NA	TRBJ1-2	CASSVRDSPNYGYTF	TGTGCCAGTAGTGTGCGGGACAGCCCTAACTATGGCTACACCTTC
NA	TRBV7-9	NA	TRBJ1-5	CASSLDQGGQPQHF	TGTGCCAGCAGCTTAGACCAGGGAGGACAGCCCCAGCATTTT
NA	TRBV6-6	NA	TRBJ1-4	CASKGAFDRFNEKLFF	TGTGCCAGCAAGGGTGCGTTCGACAGATTTAATGAAAAACTGTTTTTT
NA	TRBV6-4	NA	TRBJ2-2	CASSEGNTGELFF	TGTGCCAGCAGTGAAGGGAACACCGGGGAGCTGTTTTTT
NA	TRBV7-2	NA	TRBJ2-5	CASSRPRPETQYF	TGTGCCAGCAGCAGGCCGAGACCAGAGACCCAGTACTTC
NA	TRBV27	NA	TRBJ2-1	CASSFTVNEQFF	TGTGCCAGCAGTTTCACGGTCAATGAGCAGTTCTTC
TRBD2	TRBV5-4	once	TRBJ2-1	CASSSAILAGGDEQFF	TGTGCCAGCAGCTCCGCGATACTAGCGGGAGGGGATGAGCAGTTCTTC
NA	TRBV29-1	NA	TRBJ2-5	CSVLPSGTYQETQYF	TGCAGCGTTCTACCCTCCGGGACGTACCAAGAGACCCAGTACTTC
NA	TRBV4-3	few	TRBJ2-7	CASSQDLSSGVTSYEQYF	TGCGCCAGCAGCCAAGACTTGAGTTCGGGGGTCACCTCCTACGAGCAGTACTTC
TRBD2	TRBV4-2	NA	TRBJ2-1	CASSHLGRGNEQFF	TGTGCCAGCAGCCATTTGGGGAGGGGCAATGAGCAGTTCTTC
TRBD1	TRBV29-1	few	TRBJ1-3	CSVVEQGARNTIYF	TGCAGCGTTGTAGAACAGGGGGCAAGAAACACCATATATTTT
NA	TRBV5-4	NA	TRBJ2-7	CASSLDVGANEQYF	TGTGCCAGCAGCTTGGACGTAGGGGCGAACGAGCAGTACTTC
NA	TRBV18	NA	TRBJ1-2	CASSPRAADGYTF	TGTGCCAGCTCACCACGGGCAGCGGATGGCTACACCTTC
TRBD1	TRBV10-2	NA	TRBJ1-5	CASSEASGGSQPQHF	TGCGCCAGCAGTGAGGCGTCAGGGGGCAGTCAGCCCCAGCATTTT
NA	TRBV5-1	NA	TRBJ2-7	CASRWAVGEQYF	TGCGCCAGCAGATGGGCCGTCGGGGAGCAGTACTTC
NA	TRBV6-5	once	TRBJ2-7	CASSYSGQNSYEQYF	TGTGCCAGCAGTTACTCCGGACAGAACTCCTACGAGCAGTACTTC
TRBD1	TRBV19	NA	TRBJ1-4	CASSRPGQTNEKLFF	TGTGCCAGTAGTCGACCGGGACAGACTAATGAAAAACTGTTTTTT
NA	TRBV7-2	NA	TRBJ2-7	CASSLRQGHSYEQYF	TGTGCCAGCAGCTTGAGGCAGGGGCACTCCTACGAGCAGTACTTC
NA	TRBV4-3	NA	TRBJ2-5	CASSQDRETQYF	TGCGCCAGCAGCCAAGATAGGGAGACCCAGTACTTC
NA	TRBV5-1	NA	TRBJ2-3	CASSLAGQGSTDTQYF	TGCGCCAGCAGCTTGGCCGGCCAGGGAAGCACAGATACGCAGTATTTT
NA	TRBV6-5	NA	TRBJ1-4	CASSQQDGLGEKLFF	TGTGCCAGCAGCCAACAAGACGGCCTAGGAGAAAAACTGTTTTTT
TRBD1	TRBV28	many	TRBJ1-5	CASSFGQGRLYSNQPQHF	TGTGCCAGCAGTTTTGGACAGGGGCGGCTTTATAGCAATCAGCCCCAGCATTTT
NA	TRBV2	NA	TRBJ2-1	CASSDRVRPFLFF	TGTGCCAGCAGTGATAGGGTCCGGCCATTTCTGTTCTTC